This T cell receptor (beta chain) appears in the sequencing data of a study of graft-versus-host responses after intestinal transplantation. Study information: Recipients were given multivisceral, liver-intestinal, or isolated intestinal transplants. Study results and caveats: Allograft graft-versus-host to host-versus-graft clonal ratios ran high in patients with graft-donor T cell macrochimerism. Early post-transplant HvG declines showed an association with peak circulating GvH clone levels. Some GvH clones appeared in ileal mucosa or blood before recipient bone marrow.

Profiling relied on immunoSEQ multiplex PCR, and the TCRdb table lists in-frame clones only, not all of them. The sample lists 35,000 to 45,000 clones, roughly 94% occurring once. The V gene lost 7 bases and the J gene lost 4 bases, with 10 bases spanning the gap. The CDR3 extends over 12 amino acids. Germline V gives CDR1 ENHRY, CDR2 SYGVKD. This clone was detected only a few times. Its cognate antigen is unknown. The receptor's source is a human donor who was the organ donor for an intestinal transplant. Sequencing used unstimulated CD4+ T cells sorted from spleen or lymph node cells, obtained before transplant. V gene TRBV10-3 combines with J gene TRBJ1-2, with D hard to call. CDR3 residues: CAINSGGYGYTF. The CDR3 DNA sequence: TGTGCCATCAACTCAGGTGGCTATGGCTACACCTTC.